This T cell receptor (beta chain) was sequenced during a study of OX40 agonist ivuxolimab in advanced cancers. Study details: In this cohort, patients received ivuxolimab, an agonistic anti-OX40 (CD134) antibody. Points from the study as a whole: At 0.1 to 3.0 mg/kg and by week 6, clonal expansion occurred in CD4+ and CD8+ blood T cells.

The method was immunoSEQ multiplex PCR; TCRdb's version includes in-frame clones alone and lacks a portion of them. The sample lists tens of thousands of clones; roughly 87% were seen once. This clone showed up just a few times. Its antigen is not identified. This receptor was obtained from an adult with an advanced solid tumor such as melanoma, head and neck, liver or kidney cancer. The material was CD4+ or CD8+ T cells sorted from blood, obtained in a trial of the OX40 agonist ivuxolimab.

CDR3 DNA: TGTGCCAGCACCCCCCGGAGCTCCTATAATTCACCCCTCCACTTT. It is translated as CASTPRSSYNSPLHF. The chain carries TRBV6-6 and TRBJ1-6; D is ambiguous. The CDR3 totals 15 residues. V lost 7 bases to trimming and J lost 0 bases, with 10 bases between them. Germline CDR1 reads MNHNY; CDR2 reads SVGAGI (reference sequence).